One and the same sample provided the 10 T cell receptor beta chains below, sequenced in a study of monozygotic twins with inflammatory bowel disease. With the 5' RACE reads reprocessed, TCRdb shows one record per CDR3 protein and no DNA. The data show over 130,000 distinct CDR3 sequences, and the top ten clones hold 2.4%. The sample comprised blood. The receptor set was obtained from a human donor with ulcerative colitis or Crohn's disease, or a healthy co-twin of an affected twin (not recorded which).

The chain uses TRBV7-2 and TRBJ2-7; TCRdb selects TRBD1, and the lack of DNA leaves this call unchecked. Germline lookup yields CDR1 SGHTA and CDR2 FQGNSA. CDR3 length: 14 amino acids. The CDR3 sequence: CASEEGTVNYEQYF.

The genes are TRBV5-5 and TRBJ1-5. The CDR3 covers 13 residues. Germline lookup yields CDR1 SGHKS and CDR2 YYEKEE (reference sequence). CDR3 amino acids: CASSFNGNQSQHF.

The gene calls are TRBV6-2 or TRBV6-3 and TRBJ2-7; TCRdb returns TRBD1, unconfirmable since there is no DNA. The CDR3 totals 13 residues. CDR1 and CDR2 from the germline V gene are MNHEY and SVGEGT. CDR3 amino acids: CASTRTEYYEQYF.

V gene TRBV7-9 combines with J gene TRBJ2-3; absent DNA, TCRdb's TRBD1 call cannot be checked. Germline V lookup: CDR1 SEHNR, CDR2 FQNEAQ (reference sequence). The CDR3 runs to 17 residues. The CDR3 spells CASRPPGHLSGTDTQYF.

V and J are TRBV20-1 and TRBJ2-5; the TCRdb D gene call, TRBD1, has no DNA to confirm it. The germline V gene has CDR1 DFQATT and CDR2 SNEGSKA (reference sequence). The CDR3 extends over 13 amino acids. CDR3 region: CSASSDRVKTQYF.

The V call is TRBV4-1, the J call TRBJ2-6. Germline V gives CDR1 MGHRA, CDR2 YSYEKL. This CDR3 contains 18 residues. Here the CDR3 reads CASSPIGVLRSGANALTF.

This sequence joins TRBV20-1 and TRBJ2-7. The germline CDR1 and CDR2 sequences are DFQATT and SNEGSKA (reference sequence). This CDR3 has 16 residues. CDR3 amino acids: CSARDIRLGVSYEQYF.

The J gene is TRBJ2-5, the V gene TRBV20-1; TCRdb's assignment of TRBD1 cannot be checked, as there is no DNA. Germline assignment: CDR1 DFQATT and CDR2 SNEGSKA (reference sequence). This CDR3 is 13 amino acids long. The CDR3 protein is CSARGRGPETQYF.

This sequence joins TRBV18 and TRBJ2-7. Germline CDR1 is KGHSH and CDR2 is LQKENI. The CDR3 covers 13 residues. Here the CDR3 reads CASSQGSAYEQYF.

The rearrangement joins TRBV4-1 to TRBJ1-2. CDR1 is MGHRA and CDR2 is YSYEKL in the germline V gene. The CDR3 covers 16 residues. CDR3 amino acids: CASSPGGRAANYGYTF.